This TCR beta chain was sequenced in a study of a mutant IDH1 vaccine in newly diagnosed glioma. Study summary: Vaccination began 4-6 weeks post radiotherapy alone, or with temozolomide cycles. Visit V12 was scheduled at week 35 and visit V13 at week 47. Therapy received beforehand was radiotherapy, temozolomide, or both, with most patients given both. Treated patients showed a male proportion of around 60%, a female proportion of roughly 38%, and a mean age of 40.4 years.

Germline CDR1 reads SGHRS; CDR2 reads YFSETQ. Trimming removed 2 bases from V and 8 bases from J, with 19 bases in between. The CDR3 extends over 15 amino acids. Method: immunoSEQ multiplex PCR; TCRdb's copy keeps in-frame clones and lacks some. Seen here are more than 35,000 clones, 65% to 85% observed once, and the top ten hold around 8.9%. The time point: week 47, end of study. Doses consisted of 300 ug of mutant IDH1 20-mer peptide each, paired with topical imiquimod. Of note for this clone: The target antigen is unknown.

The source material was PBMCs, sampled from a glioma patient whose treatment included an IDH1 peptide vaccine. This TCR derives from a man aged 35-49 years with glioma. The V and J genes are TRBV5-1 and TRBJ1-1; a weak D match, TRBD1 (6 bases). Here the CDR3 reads CASSFSVLSGVEAFF. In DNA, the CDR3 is TGCGCCAGCAGCTTTTCGGTGCTTTCAGGGGTGGAAGCTTTCTTT.